The present T cell receptor beta chain was sequenced within a study of blood T cell repertoires in COVID-19. The CDR3 consists of 14 residues. V shed 6 bases, J shed 1 base, and the junction held 3 bases outside the gene matches. Germline V gives CDR1 SGHRS, CDR2 YFSETQ. In the study's own analysis: Amplifying reference gene primers gave estimates of nucleated cell counts. TCRdb's table, derived via immunoSEQ multiplex PCR, lists solely in-frame clones and lacks some. V and J calls and clone size are copied from that table; D and trimming were computed from the DNA. Seen here are under 300,000 clones, 89% observed once, and the top ten hold 0.94%.

The origin of this receptor is a woman aged 40 to 50 who had recovered from COVID-19. This sequence joins TRBV5-1 and TRBJ2-2; 7 bases are shared with TRBD1. The specimen was peripheral blood. The chain's CDR3 is CASTWTGNTGELFF. The CDR3 DNA is TGCGCCAGCACGTGGACAGGGAACACCGGGGAGCTGTTTTTT.